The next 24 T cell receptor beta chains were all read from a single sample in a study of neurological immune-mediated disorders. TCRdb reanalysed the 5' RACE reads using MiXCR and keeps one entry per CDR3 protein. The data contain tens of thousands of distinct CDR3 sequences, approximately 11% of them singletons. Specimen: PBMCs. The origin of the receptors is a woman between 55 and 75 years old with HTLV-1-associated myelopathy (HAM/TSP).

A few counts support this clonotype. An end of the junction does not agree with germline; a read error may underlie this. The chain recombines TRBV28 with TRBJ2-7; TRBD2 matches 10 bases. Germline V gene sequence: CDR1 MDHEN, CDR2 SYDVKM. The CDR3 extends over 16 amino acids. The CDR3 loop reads CASRSGLAGEGVALDF. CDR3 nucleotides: TGTGCCAGCCGTTCGGGGCTAGCGGGAGAGGGGGTAGCCTTGGACTTC.

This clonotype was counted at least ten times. CDR3 DNA sequence: TGTGCCAGCAGCCTACAGGGGACCCTAACCGATGAGCAGTTCTTC. Amino acids: CASSLQGTLTDEQFF. The chain carries TRBV28 and TRBJ2-1; TRBD1 matches at 7 bases. This CDR3 spans 15 amino acids. The germline V gene has CDR1 MDHEN and CDR2 SYDVKM. With V trimmed by 6 bases and J by 8 bases, 13 bases remained unmatched.

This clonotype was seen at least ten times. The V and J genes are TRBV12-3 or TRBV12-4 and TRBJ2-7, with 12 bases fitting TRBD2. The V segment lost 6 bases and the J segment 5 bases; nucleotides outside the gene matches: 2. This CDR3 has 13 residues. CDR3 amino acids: CASRLAGGHEQYF. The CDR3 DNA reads TGTGCCAGCAGGCTAGCGGGAGGGCACGAGCAGTACTTC.

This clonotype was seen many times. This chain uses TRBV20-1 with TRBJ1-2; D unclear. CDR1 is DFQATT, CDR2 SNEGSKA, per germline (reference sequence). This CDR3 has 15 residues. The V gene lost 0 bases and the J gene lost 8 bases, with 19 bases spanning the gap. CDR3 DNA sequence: TGCAGTGCTAGAGACGGCCGGTCTGGGGATCGAGGCTACACCTTC. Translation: CSARDGRSGDRGYTF.

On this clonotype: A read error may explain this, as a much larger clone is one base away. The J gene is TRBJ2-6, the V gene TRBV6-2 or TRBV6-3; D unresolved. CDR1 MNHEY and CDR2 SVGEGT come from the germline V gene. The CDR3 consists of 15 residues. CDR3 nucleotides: TGTGTCAGCATCCTGGGGTCTTCTGGGGCCAACGTCCTGACTTTC. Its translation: CVSILGSSGANVLTF.

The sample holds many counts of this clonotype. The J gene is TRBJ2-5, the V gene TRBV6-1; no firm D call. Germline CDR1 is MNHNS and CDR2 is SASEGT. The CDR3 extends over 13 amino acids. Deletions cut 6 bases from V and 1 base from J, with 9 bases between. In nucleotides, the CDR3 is TGTGCCAGCAGGACCAGCCCCCAAGAGACCCAGTACTTC. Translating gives CASRTSPQETQYF.

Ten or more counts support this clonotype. The CDR3: CSARGLGRGHTGELFF. CDR3 nucleotides: TGCAGTGCTAGAGGCCTAGGGAGGGGGCACACCGGGGAGCTGTTTTTT. The rearrangement links TRBV20-1 to TRBJ2-2; D possibly uses TRBD1 or TRBD2 (7 bases each). The CDR3 spans 16 residues. V was shortened by 1 base and J by 3 bases, with 15 bases between the two germline ends. Germline-derived CDR1 and CDR2 are DFQATT and SNEGSKA (reference sequence).

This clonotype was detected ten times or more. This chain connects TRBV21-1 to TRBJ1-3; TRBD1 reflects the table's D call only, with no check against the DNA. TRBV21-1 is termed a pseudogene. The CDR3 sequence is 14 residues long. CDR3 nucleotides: TGTGCCAGCAGCAAAAGGGGTACAGGAAACACCATATATTTT. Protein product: CASSKRGTGNTIYF.

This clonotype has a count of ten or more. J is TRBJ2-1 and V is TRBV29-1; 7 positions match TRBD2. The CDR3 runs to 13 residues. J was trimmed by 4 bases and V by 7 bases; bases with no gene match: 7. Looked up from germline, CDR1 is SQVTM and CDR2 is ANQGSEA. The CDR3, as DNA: TGCAGCGCCCTAGCGGATGCTTACAATGAGCAGTTCTTC. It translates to CSALADAYNEQFF.

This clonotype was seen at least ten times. Here the CDR3 reads CASGGQGAFEAFF. The CDR3 DNA sequence: TGTGCCAGCGGGGGACAGGGGGCTTTTGAAGCTTTCTTT. This chain uses TRBV7-9 with TRBJ1-1; 12 nucleotides agree with TRBD1. The V gene's germline CDR1 is SEHNR and CDR2 FQNEAQ (reference sequence). V was pared by 8 bases and J by 7 bases, with 5 bases of the junction left unmatched. This CDR3 comprises 13 residues.

The CDR3 is CSVPRTSGREQFF. The CDR3 DNA sequence: TGCAGTGTCCCAAGGACTAGCGGGAGGGAGCAGTTCTTC. The chain has TRBV20-1 and TRBJ2-1; 14 bases agree with TRBD2. This CDR3 contains 13 residues. V lost 7 bases to trimming and J lost 10 bases; unmatched junction nucleotides: 6. CDR1 and CDR2 from the germline V gene are DFQATT and SNEGSKA (reference sequence).

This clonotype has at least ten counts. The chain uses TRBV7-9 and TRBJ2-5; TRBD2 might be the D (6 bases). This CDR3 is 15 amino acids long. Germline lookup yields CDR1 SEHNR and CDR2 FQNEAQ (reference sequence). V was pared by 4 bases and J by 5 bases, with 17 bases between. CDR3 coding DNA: TGTGCCAGCAGCTCCGAGGGCGGGAACCTGGAGACCCAGTACTTC. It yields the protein CASSSEGGNLETQYF.

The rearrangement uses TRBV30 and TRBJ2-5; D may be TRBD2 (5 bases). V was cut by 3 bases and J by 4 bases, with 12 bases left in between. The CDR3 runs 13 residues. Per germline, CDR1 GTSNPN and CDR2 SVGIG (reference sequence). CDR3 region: CAWRGKGGETQYF. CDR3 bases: TGTGCCTGGAGAGGGAAAGGAGGAGAGACCCAGTACTTC. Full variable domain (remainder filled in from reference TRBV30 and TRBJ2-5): SQTIHQWPATLVQPVGSPLSLECTVEGTSNPNLYWYRQAAGRGLQLLFYSVGIGQISSEVPQNLSASRPQDRQFILSSKKLLLSDSGFYLCAWRGKGGETQYFGPGTRLLVL.

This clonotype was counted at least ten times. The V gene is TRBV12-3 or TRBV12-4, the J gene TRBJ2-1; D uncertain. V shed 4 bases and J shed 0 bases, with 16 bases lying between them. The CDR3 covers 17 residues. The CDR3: CASSSRIKGSSYNEQFF. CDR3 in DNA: TGTGCCAGCAGTTCCCGGATCAAGGGAAGCTCCTACAATGAGCAGTTCTTC.

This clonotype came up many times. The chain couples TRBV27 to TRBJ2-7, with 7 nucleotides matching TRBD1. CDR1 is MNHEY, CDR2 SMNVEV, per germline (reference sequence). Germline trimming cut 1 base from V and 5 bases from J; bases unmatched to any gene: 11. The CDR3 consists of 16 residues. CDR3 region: CASSLFKGTAKNEQYF. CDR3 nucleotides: TGTGCCAGCAGTTTATTTAAGGGGACAGCCAAAAACGAGCAGTACTTC.

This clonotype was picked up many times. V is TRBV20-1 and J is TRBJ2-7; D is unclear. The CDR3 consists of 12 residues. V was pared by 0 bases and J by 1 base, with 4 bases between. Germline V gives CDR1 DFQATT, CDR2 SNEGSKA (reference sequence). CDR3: CSARDRSYEQYF. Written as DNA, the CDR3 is TGCAGTGCTAGAGACAGGTCCTACGAGCAGTACTTC.

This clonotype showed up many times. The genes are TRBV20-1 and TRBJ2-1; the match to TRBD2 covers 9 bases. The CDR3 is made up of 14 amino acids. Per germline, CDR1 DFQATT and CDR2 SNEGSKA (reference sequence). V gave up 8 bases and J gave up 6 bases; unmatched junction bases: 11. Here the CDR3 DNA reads TGCAGTCCCCGACTAGCGGAAGGTATCAATGAGCAGTTCTTC. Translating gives CSPRLAEGINEQFF.

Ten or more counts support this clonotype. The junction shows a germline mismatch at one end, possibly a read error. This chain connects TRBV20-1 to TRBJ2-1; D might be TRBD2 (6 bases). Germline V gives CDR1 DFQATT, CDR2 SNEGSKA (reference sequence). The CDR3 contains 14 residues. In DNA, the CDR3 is TGCAGTGCGAGAGATAGCGGACCTTACAATGAGCAGTTCTTC. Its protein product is CSARDSGPYNEQFF.

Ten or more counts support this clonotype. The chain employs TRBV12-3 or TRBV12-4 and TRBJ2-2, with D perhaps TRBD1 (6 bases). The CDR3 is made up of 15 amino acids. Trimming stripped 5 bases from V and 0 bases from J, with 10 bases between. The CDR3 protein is CASSPRTANTGELFF. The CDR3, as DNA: TGTGCCAGCAGTCCCCGGACAGCGAACACCGGGGAGCTGTTTTTT.

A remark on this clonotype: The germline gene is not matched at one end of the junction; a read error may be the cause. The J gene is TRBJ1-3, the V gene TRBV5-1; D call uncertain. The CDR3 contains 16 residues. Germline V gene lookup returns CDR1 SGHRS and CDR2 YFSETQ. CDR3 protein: CASSLAPQDSANTIYF. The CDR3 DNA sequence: TGCGCCAGCAGCTTGGCCCCGCAGGACTCTGCAAACACCATATATTTT.

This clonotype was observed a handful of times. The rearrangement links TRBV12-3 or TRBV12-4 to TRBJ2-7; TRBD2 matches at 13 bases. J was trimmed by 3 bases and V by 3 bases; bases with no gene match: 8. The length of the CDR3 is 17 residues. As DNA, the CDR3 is TGTGCCAGCAGTTTGGGGACTAGCGGGACCACTATCTACGAGCAGTACTTC. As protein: CASSLGTSGTTIYEQYF.

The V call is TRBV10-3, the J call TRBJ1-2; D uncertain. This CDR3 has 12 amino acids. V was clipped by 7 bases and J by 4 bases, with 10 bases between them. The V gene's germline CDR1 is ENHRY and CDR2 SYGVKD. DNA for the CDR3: TGTGCCATCAAAGACAAGGGCTATGGCTACACCTTC. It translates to CAIKDKGYGYTF.

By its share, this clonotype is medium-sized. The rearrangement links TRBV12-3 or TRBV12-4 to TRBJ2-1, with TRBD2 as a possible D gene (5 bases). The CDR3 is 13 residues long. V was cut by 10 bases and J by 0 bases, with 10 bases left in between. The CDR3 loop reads CATSDFSYNEQFF. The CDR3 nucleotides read TGTGCCACGTCGGACTTCTCCTACAATGAGCAGTTCTTC.

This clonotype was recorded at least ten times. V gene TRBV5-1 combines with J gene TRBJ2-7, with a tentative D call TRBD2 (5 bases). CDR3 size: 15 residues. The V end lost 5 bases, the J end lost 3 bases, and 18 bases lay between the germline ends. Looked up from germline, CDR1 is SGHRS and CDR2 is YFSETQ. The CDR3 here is CASRSGGGGLYEQYF. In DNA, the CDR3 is TGCGCCAGCAGATCGGGTGGCGGCGGACTCTACGAGCAGTACTTC.